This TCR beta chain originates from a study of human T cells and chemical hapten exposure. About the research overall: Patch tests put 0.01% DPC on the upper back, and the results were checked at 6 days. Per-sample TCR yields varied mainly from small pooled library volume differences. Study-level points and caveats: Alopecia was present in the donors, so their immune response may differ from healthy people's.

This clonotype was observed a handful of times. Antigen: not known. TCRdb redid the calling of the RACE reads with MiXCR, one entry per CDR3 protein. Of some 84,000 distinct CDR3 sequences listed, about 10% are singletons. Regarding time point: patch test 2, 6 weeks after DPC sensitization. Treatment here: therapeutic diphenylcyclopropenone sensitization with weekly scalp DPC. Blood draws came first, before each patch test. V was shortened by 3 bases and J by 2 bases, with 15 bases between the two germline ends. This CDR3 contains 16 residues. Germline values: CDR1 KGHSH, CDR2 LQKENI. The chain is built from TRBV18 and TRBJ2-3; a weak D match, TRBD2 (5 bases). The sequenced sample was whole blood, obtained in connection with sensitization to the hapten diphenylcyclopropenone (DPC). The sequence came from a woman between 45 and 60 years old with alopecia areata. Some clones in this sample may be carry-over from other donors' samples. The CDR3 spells CASSPNKGAATDTQYF. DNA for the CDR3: TGTGCCAGCTCACCTAACAAGGGAGCGGCCACAGATACGCAGTATTTT.